This T cell receptor beta chain was identified during a study of T-cell memory formation after mild COVID-19. In the study overall: Clusters were largely donor specific. The study's findings and limits: Whether day 37 second-wave clones are SARS-CoV-2-specific was not confirmed. While clones contracting from day 15 to 85 were balanced between CD4 and CD8, later expanders leaned CD4+.

TCRdb reprocessed the 5' RACE reads with MiXCR, giving one entry per CDR3 protein. Among more than 300,000 distinct CDR3 sequences, 14% were seen once, and the ten largest hold roughly a fifth. Concerning this clonotype itself: The antigen remains undetermined.

The CDR3 extends over 11 amino acids. V dropped 10 bases and J dropped 7 bases, with 8 bases sitting between them. Germline CDR1 SNHLY, CDR2 FYNNEI. The chain recombines TRBV2 with TRBJ1-6; the D is unclear. The sequenced sample was PBMCs or a T cell subset sorted from them (not recorded which). The TCR was taken from a man younger than 30 who had mild COVID-19 (a few samples of this study predate the infection). Cell type and time point are not known. CDR3 in DNA: TGTGCCACCAGGAACAATTCACCCCTCCACTTT. Residues: CATRNNSPLHF.